This entry is about one T cell receptor beta chain. Its antigen is not known. TCRdb keeps only in-frame clones here, not all; method: immunoSEQ multiplex PCR. The sample yields approximately 210,000 clones, 80% to 90% seen once. This sample was included in a study of cytomegalovirus exposure and HLA in healthy donors. Study background: The same platform used for the roughly 650 first-cohort repertoires was also used for the 120 or so validation repertoires, as a later analysis reported.

The CDR3 loop spans 18 amino acids. The trim removed 2 bases at V and 2 bases at J, leaving 7 bases unmatched. Germline values: CDR1 MGHRA, CDR2 YSYEKL. Study-level points and caveats: Altogether, 164 TCR beta chains were recorded as cytomegalovirus-associated.

V usage is TRBV4-1 and J usage is TRBJ2-7; 15 bases are shared with TRBD2. The sample taken for sequencing was PBMCs. The clonotype comes from a woman between 18 and 29 years old in good health and CMV-seronegative. Here the CDR3 DNA reads TGCGCCAGCAGCCAAAATTCGGGACTAGCGGGGGGAACCTACGAGCAGTACTTC. Translation: CASSQNSGLAGGTYEQYF.